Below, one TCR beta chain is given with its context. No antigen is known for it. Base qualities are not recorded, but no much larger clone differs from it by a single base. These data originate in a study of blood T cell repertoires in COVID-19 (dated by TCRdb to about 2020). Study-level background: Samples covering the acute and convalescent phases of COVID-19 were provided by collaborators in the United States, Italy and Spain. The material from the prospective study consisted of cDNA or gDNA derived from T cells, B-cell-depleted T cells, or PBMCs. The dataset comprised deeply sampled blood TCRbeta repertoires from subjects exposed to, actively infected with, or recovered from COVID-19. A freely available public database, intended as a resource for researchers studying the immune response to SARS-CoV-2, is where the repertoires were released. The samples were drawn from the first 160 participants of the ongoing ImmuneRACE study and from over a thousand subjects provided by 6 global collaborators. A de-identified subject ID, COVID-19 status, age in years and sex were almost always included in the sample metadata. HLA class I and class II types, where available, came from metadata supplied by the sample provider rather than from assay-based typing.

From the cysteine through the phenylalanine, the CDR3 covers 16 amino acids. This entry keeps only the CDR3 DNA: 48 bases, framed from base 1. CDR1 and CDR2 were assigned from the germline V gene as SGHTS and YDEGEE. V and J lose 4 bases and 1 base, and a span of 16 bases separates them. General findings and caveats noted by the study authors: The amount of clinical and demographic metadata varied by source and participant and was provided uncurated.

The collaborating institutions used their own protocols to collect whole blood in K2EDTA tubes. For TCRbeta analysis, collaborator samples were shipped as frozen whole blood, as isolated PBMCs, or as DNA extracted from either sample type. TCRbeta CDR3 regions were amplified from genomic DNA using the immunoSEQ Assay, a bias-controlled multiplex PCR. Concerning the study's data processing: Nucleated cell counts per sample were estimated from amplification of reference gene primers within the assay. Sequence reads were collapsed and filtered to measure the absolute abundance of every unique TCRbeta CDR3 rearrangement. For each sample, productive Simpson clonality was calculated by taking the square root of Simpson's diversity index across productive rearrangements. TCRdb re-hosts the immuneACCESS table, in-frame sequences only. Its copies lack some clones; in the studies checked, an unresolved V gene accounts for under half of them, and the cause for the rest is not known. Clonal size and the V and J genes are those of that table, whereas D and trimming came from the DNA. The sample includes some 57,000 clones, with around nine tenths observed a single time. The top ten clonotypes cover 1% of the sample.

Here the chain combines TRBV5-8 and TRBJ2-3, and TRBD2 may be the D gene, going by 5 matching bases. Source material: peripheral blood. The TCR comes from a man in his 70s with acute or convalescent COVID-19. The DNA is TGTGCCAGCAGCATAGGGAGCGGTTTTCGCACAGATACGCAGTATTTT. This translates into CASSIGSGFRTDTQYF.